This record looks at one T cell receptor beta chain sequence and its context. Its antigen is currently unknown. This sample stems from a study of blood T cells in healthy people across ages. Across the study: Template switching caught about one barcoded beta molecule for each two T cells.

A second PCR of 7 to 11 cycles used a sample-barcoded 5' primer and a J-beta primer mix. TCRdb recomputed calls from the 5' RACE reads with MiXCR, one row per CDR3 protein. The table lists 1,800,000 or so distinct CDR3 sequences, around 40% of them singletons, with 20% to 25% in the top ten. Study-level findings and limits: More naive CD4+ cells and higher diversity marked long-lived donors relative to aged donors. Roughly linear declines in TCR beta diversity per million T cells occurred with age.

The CDR3 has 17 residues. Germline V gene sequence: CDR1 SGHTA, CDR2 FQGNSA. V shed 2 bases and J 3 bases; nucleotides not matched to a gene: 8. The genes are TRBV7-2 and TRBJ2-3; 10 nucleotides line up with TRBD2. This sequence was found in a human donor in good health. Sequenced input: blood. The CDR3 sequence is CASSLIPSGGATDTQYF. The DNA for the CDR3 is TGTGCCAGCAGCTTAATACCAAGCGGGGGGGCGACAGATACGCAGTATTTT.